Shown below are 8 T cell receptor beta chains from a single sample sequenced in a study of blood T cell repertoires in COVID-19. Sequencing was performed with immunoSEQ multiplex PCR; in TCRdb, only in-frame clones are kept and a portion is missing. The sample contains 90,000 to 120,000 clones, approximately 79% of which appear only once. The sequenced material came from peripheral blood. These receptors were obtained from an older man with active or convalescent COVID-19.

This clone is a singleton in its sample. V usage is TRBV2 and J usage is TRBJ2-7; the match to TRBD2 covers 12 bases. The V gene's germline CDR1 is SNHLY and CDR2 FYNNEI. Unmatched junction bases numbered 11, after V lost 2 bases and J lost 6 bases. The CDR3 covers 17 residues. The CDR3 DNA sequence: TGTGCCAGCAGTGAATTAAGGACTAGCGGGACTCCCGGCGAGCAGTACTTC. This sequence encodes CASSELRTSGTPGEQYF.

This clone was recorded once. The chain links TRBV5-4 to TRBJ1-1; a weak D match, TRBD1 (6 bases). There are 13 residues in the CDR3. CDR1 and CDR2 (germline): SGHNT, YYREEE (reference sequence). Between the trimmed V and J ends, which lost 4 bases and 4 bases, there was a span of 11 bases. The CDR3 DNA is TGTGCCAGCAGCCCTACAGGGTCCACTGAAGCTTTCTTT. Translated: CASSPTGSTEAFF.

The CDR3 DNA sequence: TGTGCCAGCAGTGAAACAGATTCGACTGAAGCTTTCTTT. Its translation is CASSETDSTEAFF. This chain joins TRBV6-1 and TRBJ1-1; D gene uncertain. V lost 2 bases, J lost 5 bases, and 9 bases lay in between. This CDR3 is 13 amino acids long. CDR1 MNHNS and CDR2 SASEGT come from the germline V gene.

The chain uses TRBV28 and TRBJ1-6; TRBD1 aligns across 7 bases. Per germline, CDR1 MDHEN and CDR2 SYDVKM. V was pared by 6 bases and J by 9 bases, with 2 bases of the junction left unmatched. The CDR3 loop spans 12 amino acids. The CDR3 region is CASRTGLSPLHF. In nucleotides, the CDR3 is TGTGCCAGCAGGACAGGGCTTTCACCCCTCCACTTT.

The chain is built from TRBV30 and TRBJ1-1, with TRBD1 as a possible D gene (6 bases). Trimming pared 2 bases from V and 4 bases from J, leaving 11 bases between. Germline V gene data show CDR1 as GTSNPN and CDR2 as SVGIG (reference sequence). This CDR3 region has 13 residues. This CDR3 reads CAWSPSGATEAFF. The CDR3 region has the DNA TGTGCCTGGAGTCCTTCAGGGGCCACTGAAGCTTTCTTT.

The V gene is TRBV7-8, the J gene TRBJ1-1; perhaps TRBD1 as D (6 bases). The V gene lost 5 bases and the J gene lost 0 bases, with 16 bases spanning the gap. This CDR3 spans 16 amino acids. Germline CDR1 reads SGHVS; CDR2 reads FQNEAQ. CDR3 residues: CASSRTQGRLNTEAFF. For the CDR3, the DNA is TGTGCCAGCAGCCGAACGCAGGGGCGTTTGAACACTGAAGCTTTCTTT.

This chain uses TRBV3-1 (or the pseudogene TRBV3-2) with TRBJ1-1, with TRBD1 matching 12 bases. The CDR3 sequence is 15 residues long. V lost 4 bases, J lost 12 bases, and 12 bases stayed unmatched. Germline V lookup: CDR1 LGHDT, CDR2 YNNKEL (reference sequence). The CDR3 coding sequence is TGTGCCAGCAGCCGCCCGGGACAGGGGGCTAAAAGGTCTTTCTTT. Amino acid sequence: CASSRPGQGAKRSFF.

The chain is built from TRBV2 and TRBJ2-7, with TRBD2 matching over 7 bases. CDR1 is SNHLY, CDR2 FYNNEI, per germline. Unmatched junction bases numbered 5, after V lost 0 bases and J lost 0 bases. The CDR3 is 16 amino acids. The CDR3 DNA is TGTGCCAGCAGTGAAGCGAACGGGGGGAGCTCCTACGAGCAGTACTTC. Residues: CASSEANGGSSYEQYF.